These T cell receptor beta chains were read from a single sample in a study of CD8+CD57+ T cells in acquired aplastic anemia. TCRdb re-analysed the reads in MiXCR, keeping a single row per CDR3 protein. The sample contains roughly 93,000 distinct CDR3 sequences, around 62% of which appear only once. What was sequenced was sorted CD4+, CD8+, or CD8+CD57+ T cells (not recorded which) from PBMCs. These receptors came from a human donor with aplastic anemia. Each CDR3 is given with its conserved first and last residue. A D gene is named only where the DNA matches it firmly. Clone size is not always given. Where it is, it says once, few, many or a class for expanded clones.

D gene,J gene,clone size,V gene,CDR3 DNA,CDR3 protein
.,TRBJ2-7,.,TRBV6-4,TGTGCCACCTCGACTAGGGGGGACGAGCAGTACTTC,CATSTRGDEQYF
TRBD2,TRBJ2-5,few,TRBV10-3,TGTGCCATCAGTGACCCAGTCGGACTAGCGGGGGCCTCGAGCAAAGAGACCCAGTACTTC,CAISDPVGLAGASSKETQYF
TRBD2,TRBJ2-1,.,TRBV19,TGTGCCAGTAGTATAGATTGGAGCGGGGGAGCCCCCAGTGAGCAGTTCTTC,CASSIDWSGGAPSEQFF
.,TRBJ2-2,many,TRBV27,TGTGCCAGCAGGAGGGCGGGCACCGGGGAGCTGTTTTTT,CASRRAGTGELFF
TRBD2,TRBJ2-1,.,TRBV2,TGTGCCAGCAGTCCTAGCGGGGGCTCTTACAATGAGCAGTTCTTC,CASSPSGGSYNEQFF
TRBD2,TRBJ2-3,.,TRBV29-1,TGCAGCGTTGGGGGGGGACTAGGGAAGACTAGCACAGATACGCAGTATTTT,CSVGGGLGKTSTDTQYF
TRBD2,TRBJ2-2,.,TRBV7-3,TGTGCCAGCAGCTTAACGGCTAGCGGGAGGGCCGGGGAGCTGTTTTTT,CASSLTASGRAGELFF
.,TRBJ2-6,.,TRBV25-1,TGTGCCAGCAGTCCCACCGAGGGACAAAACTCTGGGGCCAACGTCCTGACTTTC,CASSPTEGQNSGANVLTF
.,TRBJ1-3,.,TRBV15,TGTGCCACCAGCAGTGACTCTGGAAACACCATATATTTT,CATSSDSGNTIYF
.,TRBJ1-1,.,TRBV12-3/TRBV12-4,TGTGCCAGCAGTCCGATGGGGGACACTGAAGCTTTCTTT,CASSPMGDTEAFF
.,TRBJ1-1,few,TRBV20-1,TGCAGTGCTAGAGATCAAACATTTGTAGCTTTCTTT,CSARDQTFVAFF
TRBD2,TRBJ2-1,few,TRBV20-1,TGCAGTGCTAGTAAGGGACTAGCGAGTACTGAGCAGTTCTTC,CSASKGLASTEQFF
TRBD1,TRBJ1-2,.,TRBV7-8,TGTGCCAGCAGCCCAGGGGGCCTTAGCTATGGCTACACCTTC,CASSPGGLSYGYTF
.,TRBJ1-5,.,TRBV7-9,TGTGCCGCCTTCAGGCTTCAGCCCCAGCATTTT,CAAFRLQPQHF
.,TRBJ1-2,few,TRBV10-3,TGTGCCATCAGTGTATCGGGTGTTGGCTACACCTTC,CAISVSGVGYTF
.,TRBJ1-2,.,TRBV5-4,TGTGCCAGCAGCTTCTCAGGGATTGGTTATGGCTACACCTTC,CASSFSGIGYGYTF
.,TRBJ1-5,few,TRBV2,TGTGCCAGCAGTGAATTCTATAGCAATCAGCCCCAGCATTTT,CASSEFYSNQPQHF
.,TRBJ2-5,.,TRBV15,TGTGCCACCAGCAGAGGCGGGCGGGAGACCCAGTACTTC,CATSRGGRETQYF
TRBD1,TRBJ1-4,.,TRBV19,TGTGCCACGGCGGCCGGGACAGGGAATGAAAAACTGTTTTTT,CATAAGTGNEKLFF
TRBD1,TRBJ2-1,.,TRBV7-8,TGTGCCAGCAGCCTCAGACAGGGGGCCCCCTACAATGAGCAGTTCTTC,CASSLRQGAPYNEQFF
TRBD1,TRBJ1-1,.,TRBV25-1,TGTGCCAGCAGTGAAACGGACAGGGCTGAAGCTTTCTTT,CASSETDRAEAFF
TRBD2,TRBJ2-5,many,TRBV12-3/TRBV12-4,TGTGCCAGCAGCTTGACTAGCGGGGAGCAAGAGACCCAGTACTTC,CASSLTSGEQETQYF
.,TRBJ2-7,many,TRBV2,TGTGCCAGCAGTCATACTACTGGAGGGGGGACCCCTAGCTCCTACGAGCAGTACTTC,CASSHTTGGGTPSSYEQYF
.,TRBJ1-5,.,TRBV7-8,TGTGCCAGCAGCTTAGCAGGCAGAGGCAATCAGCCCCAGCATTTT,CASSLAGRGNQPQHF
.,TRBJ2-1,.,TRBV10-2,TGCGCCAGCAGGTCCCCCTTTGCACTTAGGGATGAGCAGTTCTTC,CASRSPFALRDEQFF
.,TRBJ1-5,.,TRBV7-9,TGTGCCAGCAGCCCACGGGGGGTGACCTTACCCCAGCATTTT,CASSPRGVTLPQHF
TRBD1,TRBJ2-7,.,TRBV29-1,TGCAGCGTTGCATGGGACAGCTACGAGCAGTACTTC,CSVAWDSYEQYF
.,TRBJ1-2,.,TRBV2,TGTGCCAGCGAGGGCCTTAGACAGAACTATGGCTACACCTTC,CASEGLRQNYGYTF
.,TRBJ2-7,large,TRBV12-3/TRBV12-4,TGTGCCAGCAGTTTAGGAGTGTCAGGCTACGAGCAGTACTTC,CASSLGVSGYEQYF
.,TRBJ1-6,.,TRBV2,TGTGCCAGCAGTGACAGGGGTTCACCCCTCCACTTT,CASSDRGSPLHF
.,TRBJ1-1,.,TRBV29-1,TGCAGCTCCAGTACTGACACTGAAGCTTTCTTT,CSSSTDTEAFF
.,TRBJ2-7,.,TRBV25-1,TGTGCCAGCAGTGAACCCGAGGGGAGGTCCTACGAGCAGTACTTC,CASSEPEGRSYEQYF
TRBD1,TRBJ2-7,.,TRBV7-9,TGTGCCAGCAGTGGCGTACAGGGGGCCTACGAGCAGTACTTC,CASSGVQGAYEQYF
.,TRBJ2-3,once,TRBV7-2,TGTGCCAGCAGCTACCGTGAATCAGATACGCAGTATTTT,CASSYRESDTQYF
.,TRBJ2-1,many,TRBV2,TGTGCCAGCAAAGGACAGAGCTACAATGAGCAGTTCTTC,CASKGQSYNEQFF
.,TRBJ1-2,.,TRBV15,TGTGCCACCAGCCGAACGTATACGGGGAACTATGGCTACACCTTC,CATSRTYTGNYGYTF
.,TRBJ1-1,once,TRBV29-1,TGCAGCGTTGTTGACGGCCTGAACACTGAAGCTTTCTTT,CSVVDGLNTEAFF
TRBD2,TRBJ2-2,.,TRBV20-1,TGCAGTGCTAGAGCTAGCGGGGGACCAACCGGGGAGCTGTTTTTT,CSARASGGPTGELFF
.,TRBJ1-6,.,TRBV5-5,TGCGCCAGCAGCCAAGCAGGGGAGAGTTCACCCCTCCACTTT,CASSQAGESSPLHF
.,TRBJ2-7,.,TRBV7-9,TGTGCCAGCACCCCGCCGGACTCCTACGAGCAGTACTTC,CASTPPDSYEQYF
.,TRBJ1-2,once,TRBV15,TGTGCCACCAGCATCGGAGGCGGCTATGGCTACACCTTC,CATSIGGGYGYTF
TRBD2,TRBJ2-7,.,TRBV20-1,TGCAGTGCTAGTTCCATGGCTAGCGGGGCCTACGAGCAGTACTTC,CSASSMASGAYEQYF
.,TRBJ2-7,.,TRBV7-3,TGTGCCAGCAGCCGTGGGGCGGAATCCTACGAGCAGTACTTC,CASSRGAESYEQYF
.,TRBJ1-4,.,TRBV25-1,TGTGCCAGCAGTGAAATTCTAACAGGGAGTCCTAATGAAAAACTGTTTTTT,CASSEILTGSPNEKLFF
TRBD2,TRBJ2-5,.,TRBV7-3,TGCGCCAGCAGCTTGGGGACTAGCGGAGAGGAGACCCAGTACTTC,CASSLGTSGEETQYF
.,TRBJ2-7,.,TRBV5-1,TGCGCCAGCAGCTTGGCCCCGGAGGGCTCCTACGAGCAGTACTTC,CASSLAPEGSYEQYF
.,TRBJ1-1,.,TRBV10-3,TGTGCCATCAGTGACGGAATAGGTTGGACTGAAGCTTTCTTT,CAISDGIGWTEAFF
TRBD2,TRBJ2-2,.,TRBV19,TGTGCCAGTAGTATAGGGCCAGCGGGAGGCACCGGGGAGCTGTTTTTT,CASSIGPAGGTGELFF
.,TRBJ2-5,.,TRBV5-5,TGTGCCAGCAGCCAAGACCCACAGGCGAGAGAGACCCAGTACTTC,CASSQDPQARETQYF
TRBD2,TRBJ2-2,.,TRBV11-2,TGTGCCAGCAGCCCTACCTCGGGACTAGCGGGGGTCAACACCGGGGAGCTGTTTTTT,CASSPTSGLAGVNTGELFF
.,TRBJ1-1,few,TRBV27,TGTGCCAGCAGTTTTACTATGGGACATATGAACACTGAAGCTTTCTTT,CASSFTMGHMNTEAFF
.,TRBJ2-7,.,TRBV7-6,TGTGCCAGCAGCTTTTCGGACGAGCAGTACTTC,CASSFSDEQYF
.,TRBJ1-6,.,TRBV19,TGTGCCAGTAGTATTTCCCAGGCGAATTCACCCCTCCACTTT,CASSISQANSPLHF
TRBD2,TRBJ2-3,.,TRBV24-1,TGTGCCACCAGTGAGATAAGTGGGAGGGCACCCGATACGCAGTATTTT,CATSEISGRAPDTQYF
.,TRBJ2-5,few,TRBV12-3/TRBV12-4,TGTGCCAGCAGTTTTCTGCAAGAGACCCAGTACTTC,CASSFLQETQYF
.,TRBJ2-7,.,TRBV10-3,TGTGCCATCAGTGCCTACTGCGAGCAGTACTTC,CAISAYCEQYF
.,TRBJ2-5,once,TRBV20-1,TGCAGTGCTTATGAGGAGACCCAGTACTTC,CSAYEETQYF